This passage covers 28 T cell receptor beta chains from one sample sequenced in a study of shared clonotypes between healthy human individuals. Clones were read by immunoSEQ multiplex PCR, and TCRdb kept only the in-frame ones, dropping some. The table lists nearly 500,000 clones, around 80% of them singletons. The sequenced sample was PBMCs. The receptors originated from a woman aged 40-49 years in good health. Some clones in this sample may be carry-over from other donors' samples.

In the case of this clone: A far larger clone is just one base off, so this is likely a read error. Other DNA sequences in this specimen translate into the identical CDR3. V usage is TRBV5-1 and J usage is TRBJ2-1; TRBD1 might be the D (6 bases). With 4 bases removed from V and 1 base from J, the gap between germline ends came to 9 bases. CDR1 is SGHRS, CDR2 YFSETQ, per germline. This CDR3 comprises 14 residues. CDR3 loop: CASSEGTSYNEQFF. The CDR3 region has the DNA TGCGCCAGCAGCGAGGGGACATCCTACAATGAGCAGTTCTTC.

This chain links TRBV19 with TRBJ2-5; 7 bases match TRBD1. Trimming removed 2 bases from V and 6 bases from J; junction bases left unmatched: 6. CDR3 size: 14 residues. The germline gives CDR1 LNHDA, CDR2 SQIVND (reference sequence). CDR3 in DNA: TGTGCCAGTAGTATAAATAGGGGGCCAAAGACCCAGTACTTC. Amino acid sequence: CASSINRGPKTQYF.

The genes are TRBV18 and TRBJ2-2, with 11 positions matching TRBD2. V was clipped by 6 bases and J by 3 bases; unmatched bases: 3. Germline assignment: CDR1 KGHSH and CDR2 LQKENI. This CDR3 is built from 15 residues. The CDR3 is CASSATSGDTGELFF. The CDR3 bases are TGTGCCAGCTCCGCGACTAGCGGGGACACCGGGGAGCTGTTTTTT.

This chain joins TRBV6-6 and TRBJ2-5; TRBD2 agrees at 13 bases. V was pared by 5 bases and J by 11 bases, with 8 bases of the junction left unmatched. There are 14 residues in the CDR3. Germline CDR1 MNHNY, CDR2 SVGAGI (reference sequence). Written as DNA, the CDR3 is TGTGCCAGCAGTCAGACTAGCGGGAGGCGGGAGCAGTACTTC. Amino acid sequence: CASSQTSGRREQYF.

This chain joins TRBV7-9 and TRBJ2-6, with 14 bases identical to TRBD2. CDR3 length: 19 residues. Germline CDR1 is SEHNR and CDR2 is FQNEAQ (reference sequence). The junction had 10 bases not matched to a gene; V was cut back by 7 bases and J by 2 bases. CDR3 DNA sequence: TGTGCCAGCACCCCCGGGACTAGCGGGAGTCTCGCTGGGGCCAACGTCCTGACTTTC. This sequence encodes CASTPGTSGSLAGANVLTF. Combining the CDR3 with reference TRBV7-9 and TRBJ2-6 gives the whole variable domain DTGVSQNPRHKITKRGQNVTFRCDPISEHNRLYWYRQTLGQGPEFLTYFQNEAQLEKSRLLSDRFSAERPKGSFSTLEIQRTEQGDSAMYLCASTPGTSGSLAGANVLTFGAGSRLTVL.

This clone was detected many times. The rearrangement joins TRBV29-1 to TRBJ1-1; weak D call: TRBD1 (5 bases). The CDR3 has 17 amino acids. From germline, CDR1 is SQVTM and CDR2 ANQGSEA. V was trimmed by 6 bases and J by 2 bases, leaving 25 bases between them. The DNA of the CDR3 is TGCAGCGTACTACGGAGTACCGGGACCGGGGGAAACACTGAAGCTTTCTTT. Protein sequence: CSVLRSTGTGGNTEAFF.

In its sample, this clone was seen once. The chain carries TRBV6-6 and TRBJ1-2; 8 bases line up with TRBD1. Germline assignment: CDR1 MNHNY and CDR2 SVGAGI (reference sequence). The V gene end was trimmed by 2 bases and the J gene end by 6 bases; junction bases not matched to a gene: 8. This CDR3 is 15 amino acids long. CDR3 sequence (DNA): TGTGCCAGCAGTTACCGAGACAGGGGCATAGATGGCTACACCTTC. It specifies CASSYRDRGIDGYTF.

V gene TRBV27 combines with J gene TRBJ2-6; 8 bases are a match to TRBD1. J was trimmed by 0 bases and V by 3 bases; bases with no gene match: 7. CDR3 length: 18 residues. Looked up from germline, CDR1 is MNHEY and CDR2 is SMNVEV (reference sequence). The CDR3 sequence: CASSLRQGSFSGANVLTF. CDR3 bases: TGTGCCAGCAGTTTGAGACAGGGGTCTTTCTCTGGGGCCAACGTCCTGACTTTC.

This chain joins TRBV28 and TRBJ2-1; D is unresolved. This CDR3 contains 14 residues. The V gene's germline CDR1 is MDHEN and CDR2 SYDVKM. With 6 bases removed from V and 1 base from J, the gap between germline ends came to 10 bases. The CDR3 protein is CASSPVGSYNEQFF. The CDR3 coding sequence is TGTGCCAGCAGCCCCGTGGGGTCCTACAATGAGCAGTTCTTC.

The rearrangement joins TRBV27 to TRBJ2-5; D is unresolved. V was trimmed by 6 bases and J by 4 bases, leaving 9 bases between them. Germline CDR1 MNHEY, CDR2 SMNVEV (reference sequence). The CDR3 has 12 amino acids. The CDR3, as DNA: TGTGCCAGCAGGGCGACGACAGAGACCCAGTACTTC. This gives the protein CASRATTETQYF.

CDR3 amino acids: CASSLANRGLGYTF. CDR3 sequence (DNA): TGTGCCAGCAGCTTAGCGAACAGGGGGCTTGGCTACACCTTC. The chain is built from TRBV7-9 and TRBJ1-2, with 9 bases fitting TRBD1. The CDR3 has 14 amino acids. CDR1 SEHNR and CDR2 FQNEAQ come from the germline V gene (reference sequence). V lost 0 bases, J lost 7 bases, and 3 bases stayed unmatched.

The V gene is TRBV7-2, the J gene TRBJ2-3; 14 positions agree with TRBD2. The CDR3 is made up of 16 amino acids. Losses at the gene ends were 5 bases for V and 2 bases for J; bases not matched to a gene: 3. The germline CDR1 and CDR2 sequences are SGHTA and FQGNSA. CDR3 coding DNA: TGTGCCAGCAGCCGGGGACTAGCGGGGGACACAGATACGCAGTATTTT. Protein: CASSRGLAGDTDTQYF.

V and J are TRBV5-1 and TRBJ1-1; D gene ambiguous. V was trimmed by 0 bases and J by 5 bases, leaving 8 bases between them. Germline values: CDR1 SGHRS, CDR2 YFSETQ. This CDR3 contains 13 residues. The CDR3 is CASSLAEGTEAFF. In DNA, the CDR3 is TGCGCCAGCAGCTTGGCCGAGGGTACTGAAGCTTTCTTT.

This chain links TRBV7-7 with TRBJ2-7; tentatively, D is TRBD2 (5 bases). Germline CDR1 reads SSHAT; CDR2 reads FNYEAQ (reference sequence). This CDR3 has 16 residues. Trimming pared 5 bases from V and 5 bases from J, leaving 22 bases between. This chain's CDR3 is CASSPLSGGPPNEQYF. The CDR3 DNA follows: TGTGCCAGCAGCCCCCTTTCTGGCGGGCCGCCCAACGAGCAGTACTTC.

In regard to this clone: At one end the junction does not follow the germline gene, possibly because of a read error. Other nucleotide sequences in the sample specify the same CDR3. The chain has TRBV6-5 and TRBJ1-5; D perhaps matches TRBD1 (5 bases). Looked up from germline, CDR1 is MNHEY and CDR2 is SVGAGI. The CDR3 has 13 residues. The CDR3 coding sequence is TGTGCCAGCAGACGCGACAGAAATCAGCCTCAGCATTTT. Protein: CASRRDRNQPQHF.

This clone was observed a few times. The V and J genes are TRBV5-8 and TRBJ2-2; 9 bases map to TRBD1. CDR1 and CDR2 (germline): SGHTS, YDEGEE. CDR3 length equals 15 residues. The V gene end was trimmed by 3 bases and the J gene end by 7 bases; junction bases not matched to a gene: 7. CDR3 sequence (DNA): TGTGCCAGCAGCTCCGACAGGGGGAGGTACGGGGAGCTGTTTTTT. It encodes CASSSDRGRYGELFF. Using reference TRBV5-8 and TRBJ2-2 for the parts outside the CDR3, the full variable domain is EAGVTQSPTHLIKTRGQQATLRCSPISGHTSVYWYQQALGLGLQFLLWYDEGEERNRGNFPPRFSGRQFPNYSSELNVNALELEDSALYLCASSSDRGRYGELFFGEGSRLTVL.

The sample holds one count of this clone. The genes are TRBV5-4 and TRBJ2-4; the D is unclear. Trimming pared 2 bases from V and 0 bases from J, leaving 6 bases between. Germline-derived CDR1 and CDR2 are SGHNT and YYREEE (reference sequence). This CDR3 has 14 residues. The CDR3 spells CASSFDIAKNIQYF. For the CDR3, the DNA is TGTGCCAGCAGCTTTGATATAGCCAAAAACATTCAGTACTTC.

The chain has TRBV30 and TRBJ2-7; a possible D gene is TRBD1 (5 bases). The V gene's germline CDR1 is GTSNPN and CDR2 SVGIG (reference sequence). CDR3 length equals 13 residues. Trimming shortened V by 4 bases and J by 1 base, and 11 bases separated the two germline ends. The CDR3 sequence is CAWTPRQSYEQYF. CDR3 coding DNA: TGTGCCTGGACACCTAGACAGTCCTACGAGCAGTACTTC.

This chain connects TRBV7-3 to TRBJ2-3; D not certain. Trimming removed 0 bases at V and 2 bases at J, with 12 bases between. This CDR3 is 16 amino acids long. CDR1 and CDR2 from the germline V gene are SGHTA and FQGTGA. CDR3 in amino acids: CASSLTTSSHTDTQYF. The CDR3 DNA reads as TGTGCCAGCAGCTTAACGACTTCATCACACACAGATACGCAGTATTTT. Variable domain in full (rest from reference TRBV7-3 and TRBJ2-3): GAGVSQTPSNKVTEKGKYVELRCDPISGHTALYWYRQSLGQGPEFLIYFQGTGAADDSGLPNDRFFAVRPEGSVSTLKIQRTERGDSAVYLCASSLTTSSHTDTQYFGPGTRLTVL.

The V call is TRBV11-3, the J call TRBJ2-5, with 7 bases identical to TRBD2. The J call may be wrong; the DNA end is better matched by TRBJ2-7. The germline gives CDR1 SGHNT, CDR2 YENEEA. The CDR3 consists of 20 residues. CDR3 DNA sequence: TGTGCCAGCAGCTTAGGAAGCAGCGGCCCGGGGGGATGGGTCCGCTACGAGCAGTACTTC. Protein sequence: CASSLGSSGPGGWVRYEQYF.

The rearrangement links TRBV5-4 to TRBJ1-1; D is unresolved. Trimming pared 4 bases from V and 5 bases from J, leaving 12 bases between. The CDR3 has 13 amino acids. CDR1 SGHNT and CDR2 YYREEE come from the germline V gene (reference sequence). The CDR3 DNA follows: TGTGCCAGCAGCAGGGTAGGAGGGACTGAAGCTTTCTTT. Amino acid sequence: CASSRVGGTEAFF. Based on the CDR3 plus reference TRBV5-4 and TRBJ1-1, the full variable domain is ETGVTQSPTHLIKTRGQQVTLRCSSQSGHNTVSWYQQALGQGPQFIFQYYREEENGRGNFPPRFSGLQFPNYSSELNVNALELDDSALYLCASSRVGGTEAFFGQGTRLTVV.

The chain links TRBV19 to TRBJ1-3; possibly TRBD1 for D (6 bases). Germline values: CDR1 LNHDA, CDR2 SQIVND (reference sequence). This CDR3 comprises 14 residues. Trimming shortened V by 6 bases and J by 2 bases, and 11 bases separated the two germline ends. The CDR3 here is CASRTQGPGNTIYF. Written as DNA, the CDR3 is TGTGCCAGTAGAACCCAGGGGCCTGGAAACACCATATATTTT.

The gene calls are TRBV15 and TRBJ2-5; D is uncertain. This CDR3 has 14 amino acids. V was cut by 0 bases and J by 5 bases, with 10 bases left in between. Germline values: CDR1 LNHNV, CDR2 YYDKDF (reference sequence). CDR3 amino acids: CATSRDRNEETQYF. The CDR3 DNA follows: TGTGCCACCAGCAGAGATAGGAATGAGGAGACCCAGTACTTC.

This clone was recorded many times. The CDR3 spells CASSSGGPGLFF. The CDR3 region has the DNA TGTGCCAGCAGTAGCGGGGGGCCAGGGCTGTTTTTT. This chain joins TRBV6-6 and TRBJ2-2; TRBD2 matches at 9 bases. V was pared by 5 bases and J by 13 bases, with 5 bases of the junction left unmatched. The CDR3 covers 12 residues. The germline V gene has CDR1 MNHNY and CDR2 SVGAGI (reference sequence).

The gene calls are TRBV5-1 and TRBJ1-1; tentatively, D is TRBD1 (5 bases). Looked up from germline, CDR1 is SGHRS and CDR2 is YFSETQ. Trimming pared 1 base from V and 1 base from J, leaving 11 bases between. The CDR3 covers 15 residues. CDR3 coding DNA: TGCGCCAGCAGCTTGTACCAGGGTGGGAACACTGAAGCTTTCTTT. Its translation is CASSLYQGGNTEAFF. The full variable domain, rest sourced from reference TRBV5-1 and TRBJ1-1, is KAGVTQTPRYLIKTRGQQVTLSCSPISGHRSVSWYQQTPGQGLQFLFEYFSETQRNKGNFPGRFSGRQFSNSRSEMNVSTLELGDSALYLCASSLYQGGNTEAFFGQGTRLTVV.

The rearrangement joins TRBV7-2 to TRBJ2-1; TRBD2 matches 7 bases. The length of the CDR3 is 16 residues. Germline CDR1 SGHTA, CDR2 FQGNSA. J was trimmed by 1 base and V by 5 bases; bases with no gene match: 8. The CDR3 is CASSANSGGSYNEQFF. In DNA form, the CDR3 reads TGTGCCAGCAGCGCGAACTCGGGAGGTTCCTACAATGAGCAGTTCTTC.

The rearrangement uses TRBV7-2 and TRBJ2-2; 10 bases are a match to TRBD2. Losses at the gene ends were 6 bases for V and 3 bases for J; bases not matched to a gene: 4. Germline V CDR1 and CDR2: SGHTA, FQGNSA. This CDR3 has 15 amino acids. DNA of the CDR3: TGTGCCAGCAGTTCTAGCGGGAGCCACACCGGGGAGCTGTTTTTT. Encoded protein: CASSSSGSHTGELFF. The full variable domain, in which reference TRBV7-2 and TRBJ2-2 provide the parts outside the CDR3, is GAGVSQSPSNKVTEKGKDVELRCDPISGHTALYWYRQSLGQGLEFLIYFQGNSAPDKSGLPSDRFSAERTGGSVSTLTIQRTQQEDSAVYLCASSSSGSHTGELFFGEGSRLTVL.

CDR3 amino acids: CASGDRWNSYEQYF. CDR3 in DNA: TGTGCCAGTGGCGACCGCTGGAACTCCTACGAGCAGTACTTC. This chain joins TRBV19 and TRBJ2-7; D unresolved. The CDR3 sequence is 14 residues long. V dropped 8 bases and J dropped 0 bases, with 14 bases sitting between them. Looked up from germline, CDR1 is LNHDA and CDR2 is SQIVND (reference sequence).